This TCR beta chain was observed in a study of blood T cell repertoires in COVID-19. Study in general: Collection of acute and convalescent COVID-19 samples took place in the United States, Italy and Spain.

The Seattle patients joined while their infection was active and were tracked longitudinally afterward. The CDR3 is made up of 13 amino acids. V shed 4 bases and J shed 8 bases, with 14 bases lying between them. The germline gives CDR1 SNHLY, CDR2 FYNNEI. Sequencing used immunoSEQ multiplex PCR; TCRdb keeps in-frame clones, though not all of them. The profile shows roughly 250,000 clones, 70% to 90% of them singletons. The clonotype comes from a woman aged 25 to 39 with COVID-19, enrolled during active disease. The sample was peripheral blood. This chain connects TRBV2 to TRBJ1-1, with a weak D call TRBD1 (5 bases). The CDR3 sequence is CASSGIRVLEAFF. The CDR3 DNA reads as TGTGCCAGCAGTGGTATCAGGGTCCTGGAAGCTTTCTTT.